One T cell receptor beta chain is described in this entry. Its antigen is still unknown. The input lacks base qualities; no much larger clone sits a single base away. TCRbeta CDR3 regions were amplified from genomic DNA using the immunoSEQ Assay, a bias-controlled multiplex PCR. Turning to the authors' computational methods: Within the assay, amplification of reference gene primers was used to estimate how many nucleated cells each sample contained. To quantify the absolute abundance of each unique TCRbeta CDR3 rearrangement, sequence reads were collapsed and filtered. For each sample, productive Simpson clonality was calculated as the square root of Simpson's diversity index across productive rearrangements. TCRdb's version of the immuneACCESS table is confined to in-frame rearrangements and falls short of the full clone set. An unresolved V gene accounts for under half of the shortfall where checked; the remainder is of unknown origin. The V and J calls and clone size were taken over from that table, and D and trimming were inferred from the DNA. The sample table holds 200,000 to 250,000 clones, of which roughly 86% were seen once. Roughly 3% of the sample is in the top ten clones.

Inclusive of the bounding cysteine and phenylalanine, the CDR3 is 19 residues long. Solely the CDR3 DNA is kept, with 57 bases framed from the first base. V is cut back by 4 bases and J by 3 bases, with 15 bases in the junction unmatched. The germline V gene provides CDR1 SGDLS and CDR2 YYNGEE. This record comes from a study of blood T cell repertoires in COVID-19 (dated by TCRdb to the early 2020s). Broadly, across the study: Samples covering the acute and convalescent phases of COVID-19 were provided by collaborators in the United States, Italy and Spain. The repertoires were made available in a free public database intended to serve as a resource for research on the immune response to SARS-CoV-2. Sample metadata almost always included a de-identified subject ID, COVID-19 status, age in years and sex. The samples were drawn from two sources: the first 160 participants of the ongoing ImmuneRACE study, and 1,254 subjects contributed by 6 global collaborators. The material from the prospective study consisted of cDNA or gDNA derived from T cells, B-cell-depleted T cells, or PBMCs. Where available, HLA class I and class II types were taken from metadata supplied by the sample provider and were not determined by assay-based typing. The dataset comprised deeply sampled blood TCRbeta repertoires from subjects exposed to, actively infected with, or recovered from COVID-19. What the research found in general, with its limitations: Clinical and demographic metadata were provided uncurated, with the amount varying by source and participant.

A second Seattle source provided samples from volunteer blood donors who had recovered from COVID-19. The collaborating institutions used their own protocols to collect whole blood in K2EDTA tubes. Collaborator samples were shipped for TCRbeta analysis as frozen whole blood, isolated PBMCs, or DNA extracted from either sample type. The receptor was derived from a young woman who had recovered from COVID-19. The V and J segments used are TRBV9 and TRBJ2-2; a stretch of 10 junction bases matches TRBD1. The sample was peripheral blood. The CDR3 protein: CASSQDGGQGTVYTGELFF. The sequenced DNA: TGTGCCAGCAGCCAGGATGGGGGACAGGGGACTGTGTACACCGGGGAGCTGTTTTTT.